The 25 T cell receptor beta chains given below trace back to one sample, sequenced in a study of CD8 T cells in Susac syndrome. Roughly 0.45 to 1 ug RNA was reverse transcribed with random hexamers. TCRdb independently ran MiXCR on the immunoSEQ multiplex PCR reads; one entry per CDR3 protein. The data hold 350,000 to 550,000 distinct CDR3 sequences, with around 85% observed a single time. The sample comprised CD8+ T cells from PBMCs. The receptors shown here come from a human donor with multiple sclerosis.

The chain recombines TRBV7-6 with TRBJ2-7, with TRBD2 matching 9 bases. V lost 3 bases and J lost 6; bases outside the gene matches: 12. Looked up from germline, CDR1 is SGHVS and CDR2 is FNYEAQ. The CDR3 runs 16 residues. The chain's CDR3 is CASSLEPVAGGFEQYF. CDR3 bases: TGTGCCAGCAGCTTGGAGCCGGTGGCGGGAGGGTTCGAGCAGTACTTC.

The genes are TRBV5-4 and TRBJ2-1; 7 bases agree with TRBD1. Germline CDR1 SGHNT, CDR2 YYREEE (reference sequence). J gave up 1 base and V 4 bases, and 5 bases lay outside the gene matches. This CDR3 spans 15 amino acids. CDR3 coding DNA: TGTGCCAGCAGCCATTCGGGACAGTCCTACAATGAGCAGTTCTTC. Its translation: CASSHSGQSYNEQFF.

The chain recombines TRBV15 with TRBJ2-1, with TRBD1 identical over 7 bases. V gave up 2 bases and J gave up 7 bases; unmatched junction bases: 8. Germline V gene sequence: CDR1 LNHNV, CDR2 YYDKDF (reference sequence). This CDR3 has 15 residues. CDR3 DNA: TGTGCCACCAGCAGATTGGACGGACAGGTTAATGAGCAGTTCTTC. Protein product: CATSRLDGQVNEQFF.

This chain joins TRBV12-3 or TRBV12-4 and TRBJ2-1; 12 nucleotides agree with TRBD1. J gave up 5 bases and V 7 bases, and 15 bases lay outside the gene matches. The CDR3 spans 18 residues. CDR3 amino acids: CASKTGTGGVPQDNEQFF. CDR3 bases: TGTGCCAGCAAAACCGGGACAGGGGGCGTCCCCCAAGACAATGAGCAGTTCTTC.

The chain joins TRBV7-2 to TRBJ2-1; the match to TRBD2 covers 14 bases. Germline assignment: CDR1 SGHTA and CDR2 FQGNSA. Trimming cost V 5 bases and J 4 bases; bases outside gene matches: 7. The CDR3 runs 17 residues. The CDR3 loop is CASSPWGLAGVYNEQFF. CDR3 bases: TGTGCCAGCAGCCCTTGGGGACTAGCGGGGGTTTACAATGAGCAGTTCTTC.

This sequence joins TRBV6-1 and TRBJ2-7, with D tentatively TRBD2 (6 bases). Germline CDR1 is MNHNS and CDR2 is SASEGT. The CDR3 contains 16 residues. V lost 4 bases, J lost 0 bases, and 16 bases lay in between. Here the CDR3 reads CASSGGSGSDSYEQYF. In DNA, the CDR3 is TGTGCCAGCAGTGGGGGGAGCGGGTCTGACTCCTACGAGCAGTACTTC.

The chain employs TRBV5-1 and TRBJ1-1; unclear D gene. V was clipped by 0 bases and J by 7 bases, with 13 bases between them. The CDR3 totals 14 residues. Germline V gives CDR1 SGHRS, CDR2 YFSETQ. CDR3 bases: TGCGCCAGCAGCTTGGAGACACAGCTAAATGAAGCTTTCTTT. Protein product: CASSLETQLNEAFF.

This chain uses TRBV13 with TRBJ1-1; no definite D call. The length of the CDR3 is 14 residues. V was shortened by 6 bases and J by 0 bases, with 11 bases between the two germline ends. CDR1 PRHDT and CDR2 FYEKMQ come from the germline V gene (reference sequence). In DNA, the CDR3 is TGTGCCAGCAGTCTACAAATTATGAACACTGAAGCTTTCTTT. Its translation: CASSLQIMNTEAFF.

V usage is TRBV4-1 and J usage is TRBJ1-5, with 7 nucleotides matching TRBD1. Unmatched junction bases numbered 5, after V lost 3 bases and J lost 3 bases. Looked up from germline, CDR1 is MGHRA and CDR2 is YSYEKL. The CDR3 is made up of 15 amino acids. CDR3 residues: CASSQITGVNQPQHF. In DNA, the CDR3 is TGCGCCAGCAGCCAGATAACAGGGGTCAATCAGCCCCAGCATTTT.

The gene calls are TRBV5-4 and TRBJ2-1; 9 positions agree with TRBD2. The CDR3 has 17 residues. After removal of 5 bases from V and 7 bases from J, the junction contained 16 bases not matched to a gene. The germline V gene encodes CDR1 SGHNT and CDR2 YYREEE (reference sequence). Here the CDR3 DNA reads TGTGCCAGCAGGCCCGATAGCGGGAGACGGGTCGGGAATGAGCAGTTCTTC. Encoded protein: CASRPDSGRRVGNEQFF.

The rearrangement links TRBV28 to TRBJ2-7, with 7 bases lining up with TRBD2. V lost 3 bases and J lost 5; bases outside the gene matches: 7. The CDR3 spans 14 residues. The germline gives CDR1 MDHEN, CDR2 SYDVKM. This CDR3 reads CASSFGRETHEQYF. The CDR3, as DNA: TGTGCCAGCAGTTTCGGGCGGGAGACCCACGAGCAGTACTTC.

The chain is built from TRBV4-1 and TRBJ2-2; maybe TRBD2 (6 bases). This CDR3 contains 16 residues. Trimming stripped 4 bases from V and 7 bases from J, with 19 bases between. The V gene's germline CDR1 is MGHRA and CDR2 YSYEKL. Here the CDR3 DNA reads TGCGCCAGCAGCCCGAGTGCGGGGTCCGAACACGGGGAGCTGTTTTTT. This gives the protein CASSPSAGSEHGELFF.

The chain employs TRBV11-2 and TRBJ2-1; D remains unclear. Germline V lookup: CDR1 SGHAT, CDR2 FQNNGV. The V end lost 3 bases, the J end lost 11 bases, and 8 bases lay between the germline ends. The CDR3 covers 11 residues. As DNA, the CDR3 is TGTGCCAGCAGCTTCAAAATAAAGCAGTTCTTC. This codes for CASSFKIKQFF.

The chain joins TRBV7-8 to TRBJ2-3; 9 nucleotides align to TRBD2. The CDR3 is 15 residues long. Germline CDR1 reads SGHVS; CDR2 reads FQNEAQ. Trimming took 3 bases from V and 2 from J; bases not matched to a gene: 3. The CDR3 is CASSLPSGITDTQYF. CDR3 DNA: TGTGCCAGCAGCTTGCCTAGCGGGATCACAGATACGCAGTATTTT.

J is TRBJ2-7 and V is TRBV30; weak D call: TRBD2 (6 bases). CDR3 length: 12 amino acids. The ends were cut back, 1 base at V and 3 bases at J, with 7 bases in the middle. The germline gives CDR1 GTSNPN, CDR2 SVGIG (reference sequence). CDR3 amino acids: CAWSEGGYEQYF. Written as DNA, the CDR3 is TGTGCCTGGAGTGAGGGAGGCTACGAGCAGTACTTC.

The chain links TRBV5-4 to TRBJ2-7; the D gene is possibly TRBD1 (6 bases). The germline V gene has CDR1 SGHNT and CDR2 YYREEE (reference sequence). Trimming left V 7 bases short and J 1 base short, with 15 bases between. The CDR3 contains 14 residues. The DNA of the CDR3 is TGTGCCAGCTCACGAGGGGACACTTCCTACGAGCAGTACTTC. Encoded protein: CASSRGDTSYEQYF.

This clonotype appeared a single time. The gene calls are TRBV12-3 or TRBV12-4 and TRBJ2-5; D remains ambiguous. This CDR3 spans 13 amino acids. V lost 6 bases and J lost 4, with 12 bases in between. CDR3 amino acids: CASRGVELETQYF. The CDR3 nucleotides are TGTGCCAGCAGGGGCGTAGAGTTAGAGACCCAGTACTTC.

The J gene is TRBJ1-1, the V gene TRBV29-1; D is undetermined. The length of the CDR3 is 13 residues. Germline CDR1 reads SQVTM; CDR2 reads ANQGSEA. V was trimmed by 2 bases and J by 1 base, leaving 8 bases between them. The CDR3 sequence is CSVEFLENTEAFF. CDR3 bases: TGCAGCGTTGAATTTTTGGAGAACACTGAAGCTTTCTTT.

CDR3 in DNA: TGTGCCAGCAGCAGTTTTAGCCCCCGCAGGGTCGGGTCCTACAATGAGCAGTTCTTC. It translates to CASSSFSPRRVGSYNEQFF. The chain has TRBV28 and TRBJ2-1, with TRBD1 as a possible D gene (5 bases). The germline V gene encodes CDR1 MDHEN and CDR2 SYDVKM. The CDR3 runs to 19 residues. The ends were cut back, 6 bases at V and 1 base at J, with 25 bases in the middle.

The rearrangement joins TRBV4-1 to TRBJ1-2; no clear D. V was clipped by 3 bases and J by 5 bases, with 13 bases between them. The germline CDR1 and CDR2 sequences are MGHRA and YSYEKL. This CDR3 region has 14 residues. This CDR3 reads CASSQGPQGYGYTF. Written as DNA, the CDR3 is TGCGCCAGCAGCCAGGGCCCTCAAGGGTATGGCTACACCTTC.

This clonotype was found a few times. One end of the junction varies from germline; a read error may be responsible. This chain connects TRBV7-7 to TRBJ2-1; D is possibly TRBD2 (5 bases). CDR1 SSHAT and CDR2 FNYEAQ come from the germline V gene (reference sequence). The CDR3 extends over 15 amino acids. CDR3 sequence: CASSLDPSPYNEQFF. The CDR3 nucleotides are TGTGCTAGCAGCTTAGATCCTAGCCCCTACAATGAGCAGTTCTTC.

The chain is built from TRBV6-5 and TRBJ2-1, with a possible D match to TRBD1 (5 bases). Trimming removed 4 bases from V and 8 bases from J, with 18 bases in between. The CDR3 totals 15 residues. Germline assignment: CDR1 MNHEY and CDR2 SVGAGI. CDR3 residues: CASSSVQVMNDEQFF. CDR3 DNA: TGTGCCAGCAGTTCGGTACAGGTTATGAATGATGAGCAGTTCTTC.

The chain uses TRBV5-1 and TRBJ2-1, with D hard to call. The V gene lost 1 base and the J gene lost 5 bases, with 10 bases spanning the gap. The germline gives CDR1 SGHRS, CDR2 YFSETQ. This CDR3 has 14 residues. The CDR3: CASSLWSADNEQFF. The CDR3 DNA is TGCGCCAGCAGCTTGTGGTCGGCTGACAATGAGCAGTTCTTC. Looking up the rest from reference TRBV5-1 and TRBJ2-1 gives the full variable domain: KAGVTQTPRYLIKTRGQQVTLSCSPISGHRSVSWYQQTPGQGLQFLFEYFSETQRNKGNFPGRFSGRQFSNSRSEMNVSTLELGDSALYLCASSLWSADNEQFFGPGTRLTVL.

This sequence joins TRBV14 and TRBJ2-5; TRBD1 matches 9 bases. Germline values: CDR1 SGHDN, CDR2 FVKESK. This CDR3 is built from 16 residues. J lost 2 bases, V lost 1 base, and 5 bases had no gene match. The CDR3 reads CASSQVGTGLQETQYF. The DNA of the CDR3 is TGTGCCAGCAGCCAAGTTGGGACAGGGCTTCAAGAGACCCAGTACTTC. The entire variable domain, with the rest obtained from reference TRBV14 and TRBJ2-5, is as follows: EAGVTQFPSHSVIEKGQTVTLRCDPISGHDNLYWYRRVMGKEIKFLLHFVKESKQDESGMPNNRFLAERTGGTYSTLKVQPAELEDSGVYFCASSQVGTGLQETQYFGPGTRLLVL.

V and J are TRBV2 and TRBJ1-4; no firm D call. V gave up 4 bases and J gave up 7 bases, with 10 bases separating them. This CDR3 region has 13 residues. From germline, CDR1 is SNHLY and CDR2 FYNNEI. This CDR3 reads CASSGPSGEKLFF. The DNA of the CDR3 is TGTGCCAGCAGTGGACCGTCGGGTGAAAAACTGTTTTTT. The complete variable domain, with remaining parts taken from reference TRBV2 and TRBJ1-4, reads EPEVTQTPSHQVTQMGQEVILRCVPISNHLYFYWYRQILGQKVEFLVSFYNNEISEKSEIFDDQFSVERPDGSNFTLKIRSTKLEDSAMYFCASSGPSGEKLFFGSGTQLSVL.